Here is one T cell receptor beta chain with its context. Its target is unknown. Germline V gene lookup returns CDR1 SGHTA and CDR2 FQGTGA. This CDR3 comprises 15 residues. V lost 3 bases to trimming and J lost 4 bases, with 13 bases between them. Every sample yielded at least 7 million isolated PBMCs. This entry is derived from a study of blood T cells in healthy people across ages. Across the study: With template switching, about one barcoded beta molecule was captured per two T cells.

Study-level points and caveats: TCR beta diversity was tightly associated with the proportion of naive T cells. It was not known whether donors were CMV positive (a possible confounder of expanded clonotype changes).

Sample-barcoded 5' priming and a J-beta primer mix drove a second PCR of about 6 to 12 cycles. TCRdb re-analysed the 5' RACE reads in MiXCR, keeping a single row per CDR3 protein. This repertoire shows some 1,800,000 distinct CDR3 sequences, 30% to 40% found once; its top ten account for roughly 23%. The genes are TRBV7-3 and TRBJ2-1, with D maybe TRBD2 (7 bases). This receptor was identified in a human donor in good health. Source material: blood. The CDR3 DNA reads TGTGCCAGCAGCTTGAAGGGGGGGGCGTACAATGAGCAGTTCTTC. Translating gives CASSLKGGAYNEQFF.